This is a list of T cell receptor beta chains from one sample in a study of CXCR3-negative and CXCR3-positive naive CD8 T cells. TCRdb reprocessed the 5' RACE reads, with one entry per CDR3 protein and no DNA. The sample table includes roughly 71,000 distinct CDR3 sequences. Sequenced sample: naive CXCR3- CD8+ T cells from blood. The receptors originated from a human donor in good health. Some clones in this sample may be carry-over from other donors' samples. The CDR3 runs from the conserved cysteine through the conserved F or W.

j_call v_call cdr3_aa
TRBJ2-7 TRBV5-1 CASRFHQAAGYEQYF
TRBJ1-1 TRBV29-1 CSVEFTGADTEAFF
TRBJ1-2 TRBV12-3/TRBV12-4 CASSLGASYGYTF
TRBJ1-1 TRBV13 CASSDWDGEDTEAFF
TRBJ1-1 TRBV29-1 CSVDRAGGFDLNTEAFF
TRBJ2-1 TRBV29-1 CSVDSRNEQFF
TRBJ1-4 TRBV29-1 CSVGKGTGSEKLFF
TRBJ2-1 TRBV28 CASSTRTVGARPNEQFF
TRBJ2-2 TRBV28 CASSFRQGNTGELFF
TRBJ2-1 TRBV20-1 CSAEQPQSNSYNEQFF
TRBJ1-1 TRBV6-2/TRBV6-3 CASSLTLYGNTEAFF
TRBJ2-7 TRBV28 CASSIVLGSEQYF
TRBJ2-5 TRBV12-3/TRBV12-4 CASSFGGGGKTQYF
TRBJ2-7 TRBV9 CASASGLSYEQYF
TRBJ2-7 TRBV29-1 CSVEPSGSNEQYF
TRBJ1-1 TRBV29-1 CTTTGMSSEAFF
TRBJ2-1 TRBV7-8 CASSLDGRGRWSNEQFF
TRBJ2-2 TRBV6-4 CASSDSTDTGELFF
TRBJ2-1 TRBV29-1 CSVLLGQGVQFF
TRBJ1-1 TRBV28 CASSSPRTAYFSMNTEAFF
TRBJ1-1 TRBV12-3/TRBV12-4 CASSFPGGMNTEAFF
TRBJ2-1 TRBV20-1 CSASIPGRGSEFF
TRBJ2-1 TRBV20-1 CSAIMLVVNEQFF
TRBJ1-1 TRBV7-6 CASSPTGPMNTEAFF
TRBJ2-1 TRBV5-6 CASSLELVVARTYNEQFF
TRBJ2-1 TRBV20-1 CSARNTRLAANNEQFF
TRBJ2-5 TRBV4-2 CASSQLSGGSQETQYF
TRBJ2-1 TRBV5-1 CASSYPGRSSSYNEQFF
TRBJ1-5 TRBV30 CAWSSSVGQPQHF
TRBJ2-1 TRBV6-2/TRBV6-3 CASSYSSTGIYNEQFF
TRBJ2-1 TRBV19 CASTDRDTYNEQFF
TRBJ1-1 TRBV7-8 CASSLWRNTEAFF
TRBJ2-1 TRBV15 CATSRDTVGVLAHNEQFF
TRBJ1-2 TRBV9 CASSVTGTGDYGYTF
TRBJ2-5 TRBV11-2 CASSLGVRGKETQYF
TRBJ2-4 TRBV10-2 CASSTQLGKNIQYF
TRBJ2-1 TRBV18 CASSTQAGSVGFF
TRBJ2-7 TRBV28 CASSSPYEQYF
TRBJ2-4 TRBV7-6 CASSLGPGRGAKNIQYF
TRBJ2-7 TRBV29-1 CSVEQGIEQYF
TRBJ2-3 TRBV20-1 CSARDGVWMDTQYF
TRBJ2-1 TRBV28 CASSLILRESRNEQFF
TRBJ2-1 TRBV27 CASSLLLRGEQFF
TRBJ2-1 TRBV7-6 CASSHNYNEQFF
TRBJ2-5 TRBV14 CASSQDGLEEETQYF